The sequence of this T cell receptor beta chain was determined in a study of sequential checkpoint blockade in melanoma. Some clones are missing from TCRdb's copy, which holds only in-frame ones; the method was immunoSEQ multiplex PCR. The profile shows approximately 9,000 clones, roughly three fifths of them singletons. Treatment given: randomized to nivolumab then ipilimumab (arm A) or the reverse (arm B). Sorted cells were live CD3+CD8+, lacking CD19 and CD56, from PBMCs. V lost 5 bases, J lost 6 bases, and 17 bases lay in between. The CDR3 consists of 14 residues. Germline V gene data show CDR1 as MNHEY and CDR2 as SVGAGI. This clone was seen more than once but under ten times.

This clonotype was obtained from a human donor with melanoma. The chain has TRBV6-5 and TRBJ2-7; TRBD2 might be the D (6 bases). The sample was CD8+ T cells sorted from blood (inferred from file names), taken from a patient given nivolumab and ipilimumab in sequence. The chain's CDR3 is CASSPSGFGAEQYF. DNA for the CDR3: TGTGCCAGCAGTCCAAGCGGGTTCGGGGCCGAGCAGTACTTC.